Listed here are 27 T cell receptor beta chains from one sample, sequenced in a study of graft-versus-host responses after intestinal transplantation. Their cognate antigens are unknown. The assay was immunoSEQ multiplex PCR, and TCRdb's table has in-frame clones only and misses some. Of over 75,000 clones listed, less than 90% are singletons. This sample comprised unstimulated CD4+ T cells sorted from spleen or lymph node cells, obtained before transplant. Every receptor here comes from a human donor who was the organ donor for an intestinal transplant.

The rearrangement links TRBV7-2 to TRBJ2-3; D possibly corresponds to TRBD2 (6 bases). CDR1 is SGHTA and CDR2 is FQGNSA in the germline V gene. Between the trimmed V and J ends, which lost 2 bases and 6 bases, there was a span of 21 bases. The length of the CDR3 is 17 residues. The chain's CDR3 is CASSLSRGGPAVDTQYF. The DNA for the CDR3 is TGTGCCAGCAGCTTATCGCGGGGCGGGCCGGCGGTGGATACGCAGTATTTT.

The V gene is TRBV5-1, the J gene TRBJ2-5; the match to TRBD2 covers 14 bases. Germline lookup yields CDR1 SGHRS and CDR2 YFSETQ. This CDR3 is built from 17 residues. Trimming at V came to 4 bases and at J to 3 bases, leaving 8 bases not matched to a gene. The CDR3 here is CASSPGTSGGLKETQYF. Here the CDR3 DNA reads TGCGCCAGCAGCCCCGGGACTAGCGGGGGCTTGAAAGAGACCCAGTACTTC.

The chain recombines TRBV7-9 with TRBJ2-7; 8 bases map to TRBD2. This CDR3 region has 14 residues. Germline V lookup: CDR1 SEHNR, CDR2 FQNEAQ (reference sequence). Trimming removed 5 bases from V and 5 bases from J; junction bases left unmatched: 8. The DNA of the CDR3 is TGTGCCAGCAGCCCGGGGACTAGTGTCCACGAGCAGTACTTC. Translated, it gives CASSPGTSVHEQYF.

CDR3 sequence reads: CASSLERMSTDTQYF. The CDR3 DNA is TGTGCCAGCAGCTTAGAGCGGATGAGCACAGATACGCAGTATTTT. This rearrangement joins TRBV11-2 to TRBJ2-3; D call uncertain. The CDR3 runs to 15 residues. The V end was cut by 0 bases, the J end by 0 bases, with 7 bases between. Looked up from germline, CDR1 is SGHAT and CDR2 is FQNNGV.

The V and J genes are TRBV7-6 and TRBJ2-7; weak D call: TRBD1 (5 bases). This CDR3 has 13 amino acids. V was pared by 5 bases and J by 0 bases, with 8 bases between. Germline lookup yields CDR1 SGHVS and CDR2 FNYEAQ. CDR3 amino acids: CASSATVSYEQYF. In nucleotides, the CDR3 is TGTGCCAGCAGCGCGACAGTCTCCTACGAGCAGTACTTC.

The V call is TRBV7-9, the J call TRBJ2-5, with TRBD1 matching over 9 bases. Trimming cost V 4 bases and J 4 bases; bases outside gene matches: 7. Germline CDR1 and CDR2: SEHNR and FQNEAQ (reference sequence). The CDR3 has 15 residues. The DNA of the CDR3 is TGTGCCAGCAGCTCAGGACAGGGGAGATCAGAGACCCAGTACTTC. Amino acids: CASSSGQGRSETQYF.

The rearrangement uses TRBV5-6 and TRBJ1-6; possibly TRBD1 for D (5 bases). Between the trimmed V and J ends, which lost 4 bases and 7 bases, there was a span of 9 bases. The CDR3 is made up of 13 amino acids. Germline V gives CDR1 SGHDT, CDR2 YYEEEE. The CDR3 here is CASSVNRNSPLHF. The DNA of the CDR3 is TGTGCCAGCAGCGTCAACAGGAATTCACCCCTCCACTTT.

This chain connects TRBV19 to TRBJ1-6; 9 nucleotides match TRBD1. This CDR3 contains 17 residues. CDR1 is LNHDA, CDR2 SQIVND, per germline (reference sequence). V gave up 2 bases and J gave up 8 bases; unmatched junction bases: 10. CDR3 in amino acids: CASSILRGRTGDSPLHF. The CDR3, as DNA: TGTGCCAGTAGTATACTTCGGGGGAGGACAGGGGATTCACCCCTCCACTTT.

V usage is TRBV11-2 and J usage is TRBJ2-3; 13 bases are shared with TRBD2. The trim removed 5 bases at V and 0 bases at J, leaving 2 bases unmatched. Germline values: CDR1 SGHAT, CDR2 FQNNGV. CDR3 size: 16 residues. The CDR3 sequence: CASSTSGGASTDTQYF. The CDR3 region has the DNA TGTGCCAGCAGCACTAGCGGGGGGGCTAGCACAGATACGCAGTATTTT.

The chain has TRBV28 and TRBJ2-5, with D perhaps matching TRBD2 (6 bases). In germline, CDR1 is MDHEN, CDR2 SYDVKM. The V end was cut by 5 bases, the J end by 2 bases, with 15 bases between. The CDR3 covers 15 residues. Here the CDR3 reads CASSHSVGGQETQYF. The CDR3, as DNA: TGTGCCAGCAGTCATAGCGTCGGGGGACAAGAGACCCAGTACTTC.

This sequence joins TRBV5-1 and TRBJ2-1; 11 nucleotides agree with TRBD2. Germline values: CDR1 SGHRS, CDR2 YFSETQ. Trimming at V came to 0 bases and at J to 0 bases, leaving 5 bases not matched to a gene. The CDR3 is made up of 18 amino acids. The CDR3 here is CASSLGSGGVSSYNEQFF. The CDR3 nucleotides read TGCGCCAGCAGCTTGGGTAGCGGGGGGGTTAGCTCCTACAATGAGCAGTTCTTC.

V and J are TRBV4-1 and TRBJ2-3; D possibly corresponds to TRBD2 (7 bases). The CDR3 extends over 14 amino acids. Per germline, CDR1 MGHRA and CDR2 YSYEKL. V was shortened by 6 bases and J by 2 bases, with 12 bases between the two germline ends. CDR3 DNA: TGCGCCAGCAGAAAGGGGGGGTCCACAGATACGCAGTATTTT. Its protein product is CASRKGGSTDTQYF.

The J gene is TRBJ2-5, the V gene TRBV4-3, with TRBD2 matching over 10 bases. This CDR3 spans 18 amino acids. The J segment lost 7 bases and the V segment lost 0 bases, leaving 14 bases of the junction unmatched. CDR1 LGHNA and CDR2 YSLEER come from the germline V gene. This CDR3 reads CASSQDPPAAGGARTQYF. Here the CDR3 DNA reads TGCGCCAGCAGCCAAGATCCCCCCGCAGCGGGAGGGGCAAGGACCCAGTACTTC.

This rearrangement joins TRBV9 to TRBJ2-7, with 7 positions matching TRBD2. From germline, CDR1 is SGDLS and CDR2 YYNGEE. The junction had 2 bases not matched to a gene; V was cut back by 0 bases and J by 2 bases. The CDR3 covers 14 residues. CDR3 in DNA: TGTGCCAGCAGCGTAGACGCGGGGGCCTACGAGCAGTACTTC. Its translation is CASSVDAGAYEQYF.

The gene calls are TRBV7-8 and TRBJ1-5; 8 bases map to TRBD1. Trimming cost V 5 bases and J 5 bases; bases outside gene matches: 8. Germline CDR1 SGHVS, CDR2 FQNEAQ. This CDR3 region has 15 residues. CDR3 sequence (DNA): TGTGCCAGCAGCCCAGGGGGCGGACGTTATCAGCCCCAGCATTTT. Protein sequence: CASSPGGGRYQPQHF.

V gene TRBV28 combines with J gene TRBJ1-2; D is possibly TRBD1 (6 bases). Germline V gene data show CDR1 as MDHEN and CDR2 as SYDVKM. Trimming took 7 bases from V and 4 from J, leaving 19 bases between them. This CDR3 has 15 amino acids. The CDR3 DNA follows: TGTGCCAGCACCTGGGGGGGCAGCCCGACCTATGGCTACACCTTC. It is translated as CASTWGGSPTYGYTF.

The CDR3 coding sequence is TGCGCCAGCAGCTCTCCGGCGGAGTTGGGGGAGCTGTTTTTT. Translation gives CASSSPAELGELFF. The V and J genes are TRBV5-1 and TRBJ2-2; D gene unclear. The V gene's germline CDR1 is SGHRS and CDR2 YFSETQ. The V end lost 3 bases, the J end lost 8 bases, and 14 bases lay between the germline ends. The CDR3 length is 14 residues.

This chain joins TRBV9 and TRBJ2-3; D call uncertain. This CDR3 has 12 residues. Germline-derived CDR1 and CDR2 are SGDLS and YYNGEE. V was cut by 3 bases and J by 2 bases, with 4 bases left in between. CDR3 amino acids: CASSALTDTQYF. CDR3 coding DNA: TGTGCCAGCAGCGCCCTCACAGATACGCAGTATTTT.

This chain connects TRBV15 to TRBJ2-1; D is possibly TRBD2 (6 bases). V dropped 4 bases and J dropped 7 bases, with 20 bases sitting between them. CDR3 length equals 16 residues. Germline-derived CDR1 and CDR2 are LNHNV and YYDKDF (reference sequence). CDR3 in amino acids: CATSTKEGRGVNEQFF. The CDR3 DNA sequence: TGTGCCACCAGCACCAAGGAGGGTCGAGGAGTGAATGAGCAGTTCTTC.

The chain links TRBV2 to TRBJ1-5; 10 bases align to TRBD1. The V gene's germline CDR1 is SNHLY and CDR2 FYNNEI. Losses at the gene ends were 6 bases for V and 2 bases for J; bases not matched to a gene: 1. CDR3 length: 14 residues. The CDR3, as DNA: TGTGCCAGCAGGGACAGGGGGGGCAATCAGCCCCAGCATTTT. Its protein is CASRDRGGNQPQHF.

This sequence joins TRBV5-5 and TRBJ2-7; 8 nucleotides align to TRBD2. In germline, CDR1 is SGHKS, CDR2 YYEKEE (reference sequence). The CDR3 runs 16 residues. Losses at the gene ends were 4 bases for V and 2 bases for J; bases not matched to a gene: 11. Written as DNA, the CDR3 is TGTGCCAGCAGCCCGATACTAGCGGCGCTCGCCTACGAGCAGTACTTC. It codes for CASSPILAALAYEQYF.

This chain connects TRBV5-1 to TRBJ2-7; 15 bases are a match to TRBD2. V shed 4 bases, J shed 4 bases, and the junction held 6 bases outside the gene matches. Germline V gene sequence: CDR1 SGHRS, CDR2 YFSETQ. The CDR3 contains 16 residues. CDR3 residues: CASSAGLAGGLYEQYF. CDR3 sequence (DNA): TGCGCCAGCAGCGCGGGACTAGCGGGAGGACTTTACGAGCAGTACTTC.

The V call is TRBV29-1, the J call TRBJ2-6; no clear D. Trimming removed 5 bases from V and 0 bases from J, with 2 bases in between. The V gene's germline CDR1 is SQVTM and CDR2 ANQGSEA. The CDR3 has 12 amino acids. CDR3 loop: CSVLSGANVLTF. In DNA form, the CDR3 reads TGCAGCGTTCTCTCTGGGGCCAACGTCCTGACTTTC. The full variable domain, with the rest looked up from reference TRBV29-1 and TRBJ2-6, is SAVISQKPSRDICQRGTSLTIQCQVDSQVTMMFWYRQQPGQSLTLIATANQGSEATYESGFVIDKFPISRPNLTFSTLTVSNMSPEDSSIYLCSVLSGANVLTFGAGSRLTVL.

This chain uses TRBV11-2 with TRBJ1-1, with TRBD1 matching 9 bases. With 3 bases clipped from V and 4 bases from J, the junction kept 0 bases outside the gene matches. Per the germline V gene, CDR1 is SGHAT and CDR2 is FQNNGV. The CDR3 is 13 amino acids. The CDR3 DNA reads TGTGCCAGCAGCTTGACAGGGGGCACTGAAGCTTTCTTT. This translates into CASSLTGGTEAFF.

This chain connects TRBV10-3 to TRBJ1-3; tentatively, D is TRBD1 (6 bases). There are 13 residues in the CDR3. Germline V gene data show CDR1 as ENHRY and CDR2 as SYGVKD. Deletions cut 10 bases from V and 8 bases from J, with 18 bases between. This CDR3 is CATADSGSDTIYF. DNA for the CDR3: TGTGCCACTGCGGACAGTGGTAGCGACACCATATATTTT.

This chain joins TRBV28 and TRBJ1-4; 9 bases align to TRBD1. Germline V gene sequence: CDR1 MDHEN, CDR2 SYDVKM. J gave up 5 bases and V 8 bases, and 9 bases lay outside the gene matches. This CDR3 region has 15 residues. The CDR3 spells CASGLNRGRNEKLFF. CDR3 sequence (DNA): TGTGCCAGCGGATTAAACAGGGGGCGCAATGAAAAACTGTTTTTT.

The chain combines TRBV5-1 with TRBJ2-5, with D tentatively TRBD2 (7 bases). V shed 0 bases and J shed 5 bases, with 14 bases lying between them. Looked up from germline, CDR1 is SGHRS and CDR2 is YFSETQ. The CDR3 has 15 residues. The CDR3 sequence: CASSLALKGGETQYF. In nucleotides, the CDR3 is TGCGCCAGCAGCTTGGCACTAAAGGGGGGGGAGACCCAGTACTTC.